The present TCR beta chain was sequenced within a study of CD8 T cells in ankylosing spondylitis. The table lists this clonotype with many counts. TCRdb independently ran MiXCR on the 5' RACE reads; one entry per CDR3 protein. The repertoire holds about 140,000 distinct CDR3 sequences, with roughly an eighth as singletons. This sequence originates from a female donor with ankylosing spondylitis or in good health (not recorded which). Sequencing input: blood, either unsorted or a sorted T cell fraction (not recorded which).

In nucleotides, the CDR3 is TGTGCCAGCAGTTACGGGACAGGCAATGAGCAGTTCTTC. This encodes CASSYGTGNEQFF. The V gene is TRBV6-2 or TRBV6-3, the J gene TRBJ2-1, with 8 positions matching TRBD1. The CDR3 length is 13 residues. Trimming cost V 2 bases and J 6 bases; bases outside gene matches: 0. Germline loops: CDR1 MNHEY, CDR2 SVGEGT.